This TCR beta chain was recovered during a study of cytomegalovirus exposure and HLA in healthy donors. General study results and limits: Reported performance of the classifier showed diagnosis of cytomegalovirus status with high specificity and sensitivity. According to the study, around 150 TCR beta chains were cytomegalovirus-associated. Owing to their indistinguishability, certain V segments, notably TRBV6-2 and TRBV6-3, were excluded.

About this clone itself: Its antigen is not identified.

J was trimmed by 4 bases and V by 1 base; bases with no gene match: 3. The CDR3 is made up of 16 amino acids. CDR1 is KGHSH, CDR2 LQKENI, per germline. PCR used 60 Vbeta primers and 13 Jbeta primers. Source study methods: The count from a later analysis was some 80 million unique TCR beta chains, around 10 million of them shared. The method was immunoSEQ multiplex PCR; TCRdb's version includes in-frame clones alone and lacks a portion of them. Clonal size and the V and J genes are those of that table, whereas D and trimming came from the DNA. The sample lists just over 85,000 clones, over 70% seen once, with more than 2.5% in the top ten.

The sequence derives from a man in his forties in good health and CMV-seronegative. The sample comprised PBMCs. This chain links TRBV18 with TRBJ2-1, with 11 bases aligning to TRBD1. CDR3 sequence (DNA): TGTGCCAGCTCACCACGGGGGACAGGGGGATACAATGAGCAGTTCTTC. Its protein is CASSPRGTGGYNEQFF.